Below, 12 T cell receptor beta chains from the same sample are listed, as sequenced in a study of shared clonotypes between healthy human individuals. The method was immunoSEQ multiplex PCR; TCRdb's version includes in-frame clones alone and lacks a portion of them. The sample contains roughly 1 million clones, around four fifths of which appear only once. The material sequenced was memory CD4+ T cells sorted from blood. Specified subset: CD45RA-negative fraction. The receptors shown here come from a man between 18 and 35 years old in good health.

This rearrangement joins TRBV11-2 to TRBJ2-1, with 9 bases aligning to TRBD2. The CDR3 length is 15 residues. Trimming at V came to 1 base and at J to 6 bases, leaving 4 bases not matched to a gene. CDR1 SGHAT and CDR2 FQNNGV come from the germline V gene. In DNA, the CDR3 is TGTGCCAGCAGCTTAGTAGCGGGAGTAAGCAATGAGCAGTTCTTC. Its translation: CASSLVAGVSNEQFF.

CDR3 sequence: CASSDSYEQFF. The CDR3 nucleotides read TGTGCCAGCAGTGATAGCTATGAGCAGTTCTTC. V gene TRBV2 combines with J gene TRBJ2-1, with D hard to call. CDR1 is SNHLY, CDR2 FYNNEI, per germline. This CDR3 comprises 11 residues. V was pared by 3 bases and J by 8 bases, with 5 bases between. The variable domain in full, completed from reference TRBV2 and TRBJ2-1, reads EPEVTQTPSHQVTQMGQEVILRCVPISNHLYFYWYRQILGQKVEFLVSFYNNEISEKSEIFDDQFSVERPDGSNFTLKIRSTKLEDSAMYFCASSDSYEQFFGPGTRLTVL.

The V gene is TRBV2, the J gene TRBJ1-5; D remains ambiguous. V lost 7 bases, J lost 2 bases, and 9 bases lay in between. This CDR3 is built from 13 residues. From germline, CDR1 is SNHLY and CDR2 FYNNEI. CDR3 amino acids: CASTILGNQPQHF. For the CDR3, the DNA is TGTGCCAGCACGATTCTGGGCAATCAGCCCCAGCATTTT.

The chain has TRBV7-2 and TRBJ2-7; perhaps TRBD2 as D (7 bases). The V and J ends lost 3 bases and 3 bases respectively, with 9 bases between them. The CDR3 covers 13 residues. Looked up from germline, CDR1 is SGHTA and CDR2 is FQGNSA. Here the CDR3 DNA reads TGTGCCAGCAGCTTCGGGGGGCACTACGAGCAGTACTTC. It yields the protein CASSFGGHYEQYF.

This rearrangement joins TRBV13 to TRBJ1-5; TRBD1 matches 11 bases. V was pared by 5 bases and J by 0 bases, with 6 bases of the junction left unmatched. Germline CDR1 and CDR2: PRHDT and FYEKMQ (reference sequence). This CDR3 region has 17 residues. As DNA, the CDR3 is TGTGCCAGCAGCCGGACAGGGGGCTGGCTTAGCAATCAGCCCCAGCATTTT. Its translation: CASSRTGGWLSNQPQHF. Full variable domain (remainder filled in from reference TRBV13 and TRBJ1-5): AAGVIQSPRHLIKEKRETATLKCYPIPRHDTVYWYQQGPGQDPQFLISFYEKMQSDKGSIPDRFSAQQFSDYHSELNMSSLELGDSALYFCASSRTGGWLSNQPQHFGDGTRLSIL.

The chain employs TRBV4-2 and TRBJ2-3; no firm D call. V lost 0 bases and J lost 4, with 8 bases in between. The CDR3 covers 14 residues. Germline CDR1 and CDR2: LGHNA and YNFKEQ. The CDR3 loop is CASSQDGPSDTQYF. The DNA for the CDR3 is TGTGCCAGCAGCCAAGATGGCCCGTCAGATACGCAGTATTTT.

This clone was counted a few times. Other DNA sequences in the same sample also yield this CDR3. The chain has TRBV7-2 and TRBJ2-7; D remains ambiguous. The length of the CDR3 is 12 residues. From germline, CDR1 is SGHTA and CDR2 FQGNSA. The V end lost 5 bases, the J end lost 3 bases, and 8 bases lay between the germline ends. Here the CDR3 DNA reads TGTGCCAGCAGCCTTACGGACTACGAGCAGTACTTC. This translates into CASSLTDYEQYF. The full variable domain, rest sourced from reference TRBV7-2 and TRBJ2-7, is GAGVSQSPSNKVTEKGKDVELRCDPISGHTALYWYRQSLGQGLEFLIYFQGNSAPDKSGLPSDRFSAERTGGSVSTLTIQRTQQEDSAVYLCASSLTDYEQYFGPGTRLTVT.

The chain employs TRBV5-5 and TRBJ2-7, with 9 bases lining up with TRBD1. Germline CDR1 SGHKS, CDR2 YYEKEE (reference sequence). This CDR3 comprises 14 residues. With 10 bases clipped from V and 1 base from J, the junction kept 9 bases outside the gene matches. CDR3 DNA sequence: TGTGCCGGTGCCCGACAGGGGGATTCCTACGAGCAGTACTTC. Its protein product is CAGARQGDSYEQYF.

The V gene is TRBV5-6, the J gene TRBJ2-1; maybe TRBD1 (5 bases). CDR1 and CDR2 (germline): SGHDT, YYEEEE. The V gene lost 6 bases and the J gene lost 4 bases, with 14 bases spanning the gap. CDR3 length equals 14 residues. Here the CDR3 reads CASIIGQGYNEQFF. DNA of the CDR3: TGTGCCAGCATTATCGGTCAGGGATACAATGAGCAGTTCTTC.

As to this clone: At one end the junction does not follow the germline gene, possibly because of a read error. The chain uses TRBV7-8 and TRBJ1-2; possible D gene TRBD1, 6 bases. Germline CDR1 is SGHVS and CDR2 is FQNEAQ. The CDR3 spans 12 residues. The CDR3 coding sequence is TGTGCCAGCAGCTTAGTGCAGGGGCTCACTAGCTTC. This gives the protein CASSLVQGLTSF.

V usage is TRBV29-1 and J usage is TRBJ1-5, with D maybe TRBD1 (5 bases). V was shortened by 7 bases and J by 2 bases, with 12 bases between the two germline ends. The CDR3 runs to 13 residues. Germline V gene data show CDR1 as SQVTM and CDR2 as ANQGSEA. The CDR3 DNA sequence: TGCAGCGCCCGGGACGGGGGCAATCAGCCCCAGCATTTT. Translation gives CSARDGGNQPQHF.

The chain couples TRBV6-5 to TRBJ1-6; tentative D call: TRBD1 (6 bases). V shed 2 bases and J shed 7 bases, with 12 bases lying between them. The V gene's germline CDR1 is MNHEY and CDR2 SVGAGI. The CDR3 consists of 15 residues. The CDR3 protein is CASSYGGPGNSPLHF. The CDR3, as DNA: TGTGCCAGCAGTTACGGGGGGCCGGGGAATTCACCCCTCCACTTT.